This is a list of T cell receptor beta chains from one sample in a study of cytomegalovirus exposure and HLA in healthy donors. Using immunoSEQ multiplex PCR, the repertoire was profiled, and TCRdb retains in-frame clones only, with some absent. The data show 90,000 to 120,000 clones, around 78% seen once. Sequencing was carried out using PBMCs. These receptors were taken from a man aged 25 to 40 in good health and CMV-seronegative. The CDR3 runs from the conserved cysteine through the conserved F or W. Fields, in order: D gene, V gene, J gene, clone size, CDR3 protein, CDR3 DNA. The D gene is left open where the match is weak. Clone sizes are given selectively: once, few, many, or a class where the clone is expanded.

-	TRBV19	TRBJ1-4	once	CASSIRVEEKLFF	TGTGCCAGTAGTATCAGGGTAGAAGAAAAACTGTTTTTT
-	TRBV4-1	TRBJ2-1	-	CASSLFPRGGDNEQFF	TGCGCCAGCAGCCTTTTCCCCAGGGGCGGAGACAATGAGCAGTTCTTC
-	TRBV7-8	TRBJ2-2	-	CASSLWAGVMNGELFF	TGTGCCAGCAGCTTATGGGCAGGGGTAATGAACGGGGAGCTGTTTTTT
-	TRBV11-1	TRBJ2-5	once	CASSLRTSGGETQYF	TGTGCCAGCAGCCTCCGCACATCGGGTGGGGAGACCCAGTACTTC
TRBD2	TRBV7-9	TRBJ2-1	-	CASSATGTSRSGGYNEQFF	TGTGCCAGCAGCGCGACCGGGACTAGTCGTTCCGGGGGCTACAATGAGCAGTTCTTC
-	TRBV28	TRBJ2-1	-	CASSPGTFAGEQFF	TGTGCCAGCAGTCCAGGGACTTTCGCCGGTGAGCAGTTCTTC
-	TRBV7-9	TRBJ1-1	-	CASSLGGRGDTEAFF	TGTGCCAGCAGCTTAGGGGGCAGGGGAGACACTGAAGCTTTCTTT
TRBD1	TRBV5-1	TRBJ1-4	few	CASSPRDRRSTHQEKLFF	TGCGCCAGCAGCCCGAGGGACAGGCGGAGCACTCACCAAGAAAAACTGTTTTTT
-	TRBV7-2	TRBJ2-3	-	CASSSRTSTDTQYF	TGTGCCAGCAGCTCCCGGACTAGCACAGATACGCAGTATTTT
TRBD1	TRBV27	TRBJ2-2	-	CAGPGTGNTGTGELFF	TGTGCCGGACCCGGGACAGGGAATACGGGCACCGGGGAGCTGTTTTTT
-	TRBV5-4	TRBJ2-2	-	CASSPHGESNTGELFF	TGTGCCAGCAGCCCCCACGGGGAATCGAACACCGGGGAGCTGTTTTTT
TRBD2	TRBV5-1	TRBJ2-1	-	CASSGSTSGGTNEQFF	TGCGCCAGCAGCGGATCGACTAGCGGGGGGACCAATGAGCAGTTCTTC
-	TRBV18	TRBJ1-5	-	CASSPPSTLWPQHF	TGTGCCAGCTCACCACCGAGCACGCTCTGGCCCCAGCATTTT
-	TRBV19	TRBJ2-2	-	CASSIVSGVLSGELFF	TGTGCCAGTAGTATAGTATCCGGGGTTCTTTCCGGGGAGCTGTTTTTT
TRBD1	TRBV29-1	TRBJ1-2	-	CSVGRTGIHTF	TGCAGCGTAGGGCGGACAGGGATTCACACCTTC
-	TRBV6-1	TRBJ1-1	few	CASSPGLNTEAFF	TGTGCCAGCAGTCCGGGATTGAACACTGAAGCTTTCTTT
-	TRBV5-1	TRBJ2-3	-	CASSLGLSGTSTDTQYF	TGCGCCAGCAGCTTGGGTTTATCGGGAACTAGCACAGATACGCAGTATTTT
-	TRBV28	TRBJ2-7	-	CASSLGTAGEQYF	TGTGCCAGCAGTCTCGGTACGGCGGGTGAGCAGTACTTC
-	TRBV14	TRBJ1-1	-	CASSRPFLGDMNTEAFF	TGTGCCAGCAGCCGCCCCTTCCTAGGGGACATGAACACTGAAGCTTTCTTT
-	TRBV7-9	TRBJ2-7	-	CASSLPPNSYEQYF	TGTGCCAGCAGCTTACCCCCTAACTCCTACGAGCAGTACTTC
TRBD1	TRBV14	TRBJ1-4	-	CASSHRQGTGIVEKLFF	TGTGCCAGCAGCCACCGACAGGGCACGGGAATTGTCGAAAAACTGTTTTTT
TRBD2	TRBV7-6	TRBJ2-1	-	CASSSTGLAGGYNEQFF	TGTGCCAGCAGCTCCACAGGGCTAGCGGGAGGCTACAATGAGCAGTTCTTC
-	TRBV7-9	TRBJ2-1	-	CASSLGANEQFF	TGTGCCAGCAGCTTAGGAGCTAATGAGCAGTTCTTC
-	TRBV6-4	TRBJ1-4	-	CASSAGSATNEKLFF	TGTGCCAGCAGTGCGGGATCTGCAACTAATGAAAAACTGTTTTTT
TRBD1	TRBV5-1	TRBJ1-1	-	CASSLGGTGTEAFF	TGCGCCAGCAGCTTGGGAGGGACAGGGACTGAAGCTTTCTTT
-	TRBV4-1	TRBJ1-3	-	CASSQDLGNTIYF	TGCGCCAGCAGCCAAGATCTGGGAAACACCATATATTTT
TRBD1	TRBV9	TRBJ2-3	-	CASSTGQGDTQYF	TGTGCCAGCAGCACCGGACAGGGCGATACGCAGTATTTT
TRBD1	TRBV5-1	TRBJ1-2	-	CASSPHPLTGVIEGYTF	TGCGCCAGCAGCCCCCACCCACTGACAGGGGTAATTGAGGGCTACACCTTC
TRBD2	TRBV9	TRBJ2-3	-	CASSGGSLSGGIGTQYF	TGTGCCAGCAGCGGGGGCTCCTTGAGCGGGGGTATAGGTACGCAGTATTTT
-	TRBV25-1	TRBJ2-2	-	CASSVPGGTNTGELFF	TGTGCCAGCAGTGTCCCAGGGGGGACGAACACCGGGGAGCTGTTTTTT
TRBD2	TRBV19	TRBJ2-7	-	CATGLAEGIPYEQYF	TGTGCCACGGGACTAGCGGAAGGTATTCCCTACGAGCAGTACTTC
TRBD1	TRBV6-5	TRBJ2-1	-	CASGPTGPVYNEQFF	TGTGCCAGCGGGCCGACAGGGCCGGTATACAATGAGCAGTTCTTC
TRBD1	TRBV19	TRBJ2-5	-	CASSMGGQGLETQYF	TGTGCCAGTAGTATGGGAGGACAGGGGCTTGAGACCCAGTACTTC
TRBD1	TRBV7-8	TRBJ1-4	-	CASTHREGAFEKLFF	TGTGCCAGCACCCACCGGGAGGGGGCATTTGAAAAACTGTTTTTT
-	TRBV7-3	TRBJ2-1	-	CASSKGLATYNEQFF	TGTGCCAGCAGCAAGGGGCTCGCTACCTACAATGAGCAGTTCTTC
-	TRBV25-1	TRBJ1-3	few	CASSLPSRGGGNTIYF	TGTGCCAGCAGTTTACCCTCAAGGGGGGGCGGAAACACCATATATTTT
-	TRBV7-2	TRBJ2-1	-	CASSSGVLIGDEQFF	TGTGCCAGCAGCTCGGGAGTCCTCATCGGCGATGAGCAGTTCTTC
TRBD1	TRBV18	TRBJ2-7	-	CASSAGGPTAYEQYF	TGTGCCAGCTCAGCAGGGGGCCCCACGGCGTACGAGCAGTACTTC
TRBD1	TRBV7-9	TRBJ2-3	-	CASVGTGGTDTQYF	TGTGCCAGCGTCGGGACAGGGGGCACAGATACGCAGTATTTT
-	TRBV30	TRBJ2-7	-	CAWSVETGGTSEQYF	TGTGCCTGGAGTGTTGAGACGGGGGGCACGAGCGAGCAGTACTTC
-	TRBV11-1	TRBJ2-1	-	CASSLGVPNEQFF	TGTGCCAGCAGCTTAGGCGTTCCCAATGAGCAGTTCTTC